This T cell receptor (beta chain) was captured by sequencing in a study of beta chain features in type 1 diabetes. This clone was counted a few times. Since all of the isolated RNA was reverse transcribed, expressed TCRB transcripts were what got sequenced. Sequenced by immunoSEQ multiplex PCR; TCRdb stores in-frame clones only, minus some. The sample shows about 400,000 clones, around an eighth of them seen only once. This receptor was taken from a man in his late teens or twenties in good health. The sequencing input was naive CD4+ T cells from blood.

The CDR3 DNA reads TGTGCCTGGAGTGTAGGGGCTGGTTTCCCCTACGAGCAGTACTTC. Its protein product is CAWSVGAGFPYEQYF. J is TRBJ2-7 and V is TRBV30, with a tentative D call TRBD1 (5 bases). The germline V gene encodes CDR1 GTSNPN and CDR2 SVGIG (reference sequence). This CDR3 contains 15 residues. V was pared by 0 bases and J by 2 bases, with 14 bases between.